These T cell receptor beta chains were read from a single sample in a study of T cells in Graves' hyperthyroidism and ophthalmopathy. Using its own MiXCR run on the multiplex PCR reads, TCRdb lists one record per CDR3 protein. This table has around 500,000 distinct CDR3 sequences, approximately 14% appearing once. The source material was blood. The source is a woman aged 18-29 years with Graves' hyperthyroidism. Both conserved end residues are part of each CDR3.

v_call	j_call	cdr3_aa
TRBV7-9	TRBJ2-3	CASSLGVRTGATDTQYF
TRBV29-1	TRBJ2-5	CSVDKSVRETQYF
TRBV24-1	TRBJ1-2	CATSDYDLTYGYTF
TRBV9	TRBJ2-7	CASSPGTRPTEQYF
TRBV6-1	TRBJ1-2	CASTTPPLSGYTF
TRBV6-5	TRBJ2-7	CASSYLYEQYF
TRBV12-3/TRBV12-4	TRBJ2-6	CASSTRTSGRASGANVLTF
TRBV12-5	TRBJ2-3	CASGFRAGLAGGSGTDTQYF
TRBV3-1	TRBJ1-3	CASSQETGSSGNTIYF
TRBV12-3/TRBV12-4	TRBJ2-7	CASSFNSGYSYEQYF
TRBV6-2/TRBV6-3	TRBJ2-3	CASIPTSGRPGTDTQYF
TRBV11-2	TRBJ1-1	CASRPRPGTEAFF
TRBV9	TRBJ2-7	CASSAAASGTYYEQYF
TRBV5-1	TRBJ2-3	CASSSLAAVNTDTQYF
TRBV11-2	TRBJ2-5	CASSRDREGTQYF
TRBV12-3/TRBV12-4	TRBJ1-5	CASKQGQGVNQPQHF
TRBV5-1	TRBJ2-3	CASSLTRTRPYF